This TCR beta chain was recovered during a study of beta chain features in type 1 diabetes. The study, taken as a whole, reports: When VDJ junctions were examined, type 1 diabetes patients showed fewer insertions and more deletions.

A word on this clone: Its target is unknown.

Expressed TCRB transcripts were sequenced because the entire RNA isolate underwent reverse transcription. Sequencing used immunoSEQ multiplex PCR; TCRdb keeps in-frame clones, though not all of them. Among 900,000 or so clones listed, roughly 15% were seen once. The CDR3 runs 15 residues. CDR1 is SGHNT, CDR2 YYREEE, per germline (reference sequence). With 7 bases clipped from V and 10 bases from J, the junction kept 18 bases outside the gene matches. V is TRBV5-4 and J is TRBJ2-3, with 7 bases lining up with TRBD1. This clonotype originated in a woman aged 18-29 years in good health. Sequences were obtained from naive CD4+ T cells from blood. The CDR3 loop reads CASGRNTGVVRAQYF. The CDR3 DNA reads as TGTGCCAGCGGACGAAATACAGGGGTGGTTCGTGCGCAGTATTTT.